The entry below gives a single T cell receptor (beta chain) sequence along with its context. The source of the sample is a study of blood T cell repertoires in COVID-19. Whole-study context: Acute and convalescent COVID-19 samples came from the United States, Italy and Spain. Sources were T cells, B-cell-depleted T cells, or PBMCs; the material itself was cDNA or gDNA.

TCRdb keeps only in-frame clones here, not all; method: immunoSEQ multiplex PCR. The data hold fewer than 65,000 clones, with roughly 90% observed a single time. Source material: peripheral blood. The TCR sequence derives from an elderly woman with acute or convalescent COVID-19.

The CDR3 DNA follows: TGCAGCGTTCGGGCCGGGACAGGGGGCTTTAACACCGGGGAGCTGTTTTTT. Translated, it gives CSVRAGTGGFNTGELFF. This chain links TRBV29-1 with TRBJ2-2; 12 bases fit TRBD1. Unmatched junction bases numbered 9, after V lost 5 bases and J lost 2 bases. The CDR3 covers 17 residues. CDR1 SQVTM and CDR2 ANQGSEA come from the germline V gene.